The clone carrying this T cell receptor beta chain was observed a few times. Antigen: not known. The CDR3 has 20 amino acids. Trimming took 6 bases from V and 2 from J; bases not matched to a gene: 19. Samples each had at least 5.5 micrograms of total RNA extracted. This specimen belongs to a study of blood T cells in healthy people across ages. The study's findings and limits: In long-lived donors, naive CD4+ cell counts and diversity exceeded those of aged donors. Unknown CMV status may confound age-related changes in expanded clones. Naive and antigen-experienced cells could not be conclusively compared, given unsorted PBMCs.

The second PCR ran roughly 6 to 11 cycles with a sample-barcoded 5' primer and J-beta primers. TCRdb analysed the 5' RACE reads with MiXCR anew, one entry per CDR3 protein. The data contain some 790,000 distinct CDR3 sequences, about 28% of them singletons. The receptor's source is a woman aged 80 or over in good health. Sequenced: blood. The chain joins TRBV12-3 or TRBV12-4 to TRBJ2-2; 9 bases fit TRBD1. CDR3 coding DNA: TGTGCCAGCAGCCTACAACAGGGGGCAGGACTTGAAGGAAACACCGGGGAGCTGTTTTTT. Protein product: CASSLQQGAGLEGNTGELFF.